Sequencing of this TCR beta chain was carried out in a study of tissue T cells after allogeneic stem cell transplantation. Findings and limits, study-wide: Only a limited share of tissue TCRs appeared in blood or spleen.

CDR1 MDHEN and CDR2 SYDVKM come from the germline V gene. The CDR3 spans 13 residues. V lost 2 bases and J lost 4, with 6 bases in between. As to this clone: Its matching antigen is unknown.

Steroid-refractory graft-versus-host disease after allogeneic hematopoietic cell transplant qualified adults for prospective research-autopsy enrollment. Repertoires were generated with immunoSEQ multiplex PCR, while TCRdb's copy carries only in-frame clones and drops some. Of some 7,900 clones listed, 65% to 85% were seen once; the top ten hold about 14%. The chain links TRBV28 to TRBJ1-3; D gene ambiguous. The sequenced sample was skin, obtained at autopsy. The sequence was obtained from a male patient at least 60 years old with steroid-refractory graft-versus-host disease after an allogeneic stem cell transplant. A subset of T cells may come from the graft donor. The CDR3 DNA reads as TGTGCCAGCAGTTTAGTAAACGGAAACACCATATATTTT. It translates to CASSLVNGNTIYF.